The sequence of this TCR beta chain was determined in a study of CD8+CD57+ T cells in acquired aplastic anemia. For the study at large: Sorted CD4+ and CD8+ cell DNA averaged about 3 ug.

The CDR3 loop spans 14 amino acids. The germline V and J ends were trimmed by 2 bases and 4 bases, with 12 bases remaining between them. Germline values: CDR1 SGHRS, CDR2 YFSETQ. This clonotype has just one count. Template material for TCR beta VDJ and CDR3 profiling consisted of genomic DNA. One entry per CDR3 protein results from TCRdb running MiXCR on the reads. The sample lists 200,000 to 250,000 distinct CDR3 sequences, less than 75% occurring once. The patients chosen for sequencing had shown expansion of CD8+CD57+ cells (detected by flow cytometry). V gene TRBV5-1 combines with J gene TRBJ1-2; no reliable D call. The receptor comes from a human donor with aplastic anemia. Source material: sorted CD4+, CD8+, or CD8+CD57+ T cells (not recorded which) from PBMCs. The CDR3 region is CASSLGGQAYGYTF. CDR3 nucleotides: TGCGCCAGCAGCTTAGGTGGGCAGGCCTATGGCTACACCTTC.